The clone carrying this T cell receptor beta chain appeared a few times. Its matching antigen is unknown. The data were obtained in a study of cytomegalovirus exposure and HLA in healthy donors. General study results and limits: Researchers reported in a later analysis that common viral pathogens appeared linked to several top clusters. Most of the CMV-associated TCR beta chains (in a later analysis) appeared to be HLA-restricted. The likely origin of a cluster of highly shared sequence variants was a sequencing artifact.

60 Vbeta and 13 Jbeta primers were used in PCR. The data were produced by immunoSEQ multiplex PCR, yet TCRdb's version contains in-frame clones alone and is incomplete. The sample has 130,000 or so clones, more than 60% seen once. The sample comprised PBMCs. The TCR originated in a man in his forties in good health and CMV-seronegative.

CDR3 bases: TGTGCCAGTAGTTTATACGGGACAGGCGCCTACGAGCAGTACTTC. Amino acids: CASSLYGTGAYEQYF. The chain has TRBV19 and TRBJ2-7; TRBD1 agrees at 8 bases. Trimming took 5 bases from V and 2 from J; bases not matched to a gene: 8. CDR1 LNHDA and CDR2 SQIVND come from the germline V gene (reference sequence). The CDR3 contains 15 residues. The whole variable domain, remainder taken from reference TRBV19 and TRBJ2-7, is DGGITQSPKYLFRKEGQNVTLSCEQNLNHDAMYWYRQDPGQGLRLIYYSQIVNDFQKGDIAEGYSVSREKKESFPLTVTSAQKNPTAFYLCASSLYGTGAYEQYFGPGTRLTVT.